This TCR beta chain was captured in a study of blood T cell repertoires in COVID-19. Study-wide context: From the United States, Italy and Spain came samples of acute and convalescent COVID-19.

V dropped 1 base and J dropped 2 bases, with 20 bases sitting between them. Germline values: CDR1 SGHDN, CDR2 FVKESK. This CDR3 region has 18 residues. Authors' analysis steps: Nucleated cell number was recorded as an estimate derived from reference gene primer amplification. Assay used: immunoSEQ multiplex PCR; TCRdb lists only in-frame clones, some missing. That table gives V, J and clone size, and the DNA gave D and trimming. Seen here are 140,000 to 150,000 clones, roughly 88% observed once, and the top ten hold 10%. The chain combines TRBV14 with TRBJ2-5; maybe TRBD2 (7 bases). The sequence was collected from a man in his sixties with active or convalescent COVID-19. Sequences were obtained from peripheral blood. The CDR3 DNA reads TGTGCCAGCAGCCAAGTTTTCGGAGGCGGGGGCCGTCAAGAGACCCAGTACTTC. Protein sequence: CASSQVFGGGGRQETQYF.